The clone carrying this T cell receptor (beta chain) was detected once. The CDR3 contains 12 residues. Germline lookup yields CDR1 MNHEY and CDR2 SMNVEV (reference sequence). The record originates from a study of blood T cell repertoires in COVID-19. On the study more broadly: COVID-19 samples, acute and convalescent, were from the United States, Italy and Spain.

Repertoires were generated with immunoSEQ multiplex PCR, while TCRdb's copy carries only in-frame clones and drops some. This sample has some 120,000 clones, with approximately 80% found just once. The sample comprised peripheral blood. The TCR comes from a man in his sixties or seventies with active or convalescent COVID-19. This sequence joins TRBV27 and TRBJ1-1, with TRBD1 as a possible D gene (5 bases). The CDR3 loop reads CASGEMNTEAFF. DNA of the CDR3: TGTGCTTCGGGGGAGATGAACACTGAAGCTTTCTTT.